This TCR beta chain was captured in a study of CD8 T cells in ankylosing spondylitis. The CDR3 totals 16 residues. Looked up from germline, CDR1 is KGHSH and CDR2 is LQKENI. J was trimmed by 6 bases and V by 2 bases; bases with no gene match: 7. TCRdb independently ran MiXCR on the 5' RACE reads; one entry per CDR3 protein. The sample contains around 180,000 distinct CDR3 sequences, 18% of which appear only once. The sample taken for sequencing was blood, either unsorted or a sorted T cell fraction (not recorded which). The V and J genes are TRBV18 and TRBJ2-1; 10 bases agree with TRBD1. This clonotype was sampled from a male donor aged 5-30 years with ankylosing spondylitis or in good health (not recorded which). The CDR3, as DNA: TGTGCCAGCTCACCAGTAGAGACAGGGGGCTTCAATGAGCAGTTCTTC. This codes for CASSPVETGGFNEQFF.